The following is a T cell receptor (beta chain) sequence with its context. This receptor's antigen is unknown. The sample holds no much larger clone one base away, and base qualities are not on file. V lost 4 bases and J lost 1 base, and the count of bases not matched to a germline gene is 8. Via the germline V gene (reference sequence), CDR1 is MNHEY and CDR2 SMNVEV. From the cysteine up to the phenylalanine, the CDR3 has a length of 19 residues. Only the CDR3 DNA stays, 57 bases, in frame from base 1. The sample originates from a study of T cells in Graves' hyperthyroidism and ophthalmopathy (dated by TCRdb to about 2019). With respect to the entire study: Peripheral blood was collected at initial diagnosis, before any treatment. The approximately 100 discovery patients were divided at random into training and test sets in a 7:3 ratio. A discovery cohort of about a hundred patients, approximately 45 with Graves' ophthalmopathy and roughly 59 with stable Graves' hyperthyroidism, was used to find distinguishing TCR V-J signatures. The paper describes TCR Vbeta CDR3 sequencing of fewer than 150 peripheral blood samples, made up of 43 ophthalmopathy patients, around 78 hyperthyroidism patients and 17 progressor patients. After blood sampling, hyperthyroidism patients were treated with methimazole at a starting dose of 30 mg daily, and ophthalmopathy patients were treated with high-dose intravenous methylprednisolone. Whether ophthalmopathy could be predicted prospectively was tested in an independent validation cohort made up of 18 to 20 hyperthyroidism patients plus 17 patients who later progressed to ophthalmopathy. The study also compared thyroid tissue and blood T-cell repertoires from several Graves' hyperthyroidism patients.

The investigation overall reported the following: Most expanded thyroid clonotypes (frequency above 0.001) were also detected in blood, suggesting blood repertoires may reflect thyroid immune responses. A 13 V-J signature model separated ophthalmopathy from stable hyperthyroidism, with approximately 87% sensitivity and 81.08% specificity in cross-validation and 80%/75% in testing. No statistical method was used to set the sample size in advance, and investigators knew the group allocation. In validation, progression to ophthalmopathy was predicted by the model with roughly 71% sensitivity and roughly 76% specificity, a median of roughly 6 months before onset.

Ophthalmopathy patients had moderately to severely active disease, Clinical Activity Score of at least 3, NOSPECS grade of at least 4, and duration under 3 months. Any patient with an uncontrolled infection, another autoimmune disease, pregnancy or lactation was excluded. Clinical symptoms, serum thyroxine and TRAb, thyroid ultrasound, and orbital computed tomography formed the basis for the diagnoses. PBMCs were separated from about 10 ml of fresh peripheral blood using Ficoll-Paque density gradient centrifugation. Total RNA was extracted using Trizol reagent, and RNA quality was assessed on an Agilent 2100 Bioanalyzer. The TCR beta CDR3 regions were amplified from the RNA transcripts. For the first round of RT-PCR on the TCR CDR3, the HTBI primer set was used together with the Qiagen OneStep RT-PCR kit. The libraries were constructed in a second round of multiplex PCR and then size-selected and purified. Sequencing of the libraries was done on an Illumina HiSeq2000 using paired-end 100 bp reads. The authors' pipeline ran thus. SOAPnuke was used to process the raw data, with reads discarded if the reads contained adapters or uncalled bases, had a mean Phred below 15, or lacked an exact constant-primer or identifier match. High-quality paired reads were merged using COPE v1.2.5, and each unique nucleotide sequence was defined as a clonotype. MiTCR v1.1 was used to align the clonotypes against IMGT TRBV, TRBD and TRBJ reference segments. Analysis was restricted to V-J combinations with a frequency above 0.0001, which covered over 98% of repertoires. A TCS score was defined as the ratio between F50 (clonal expansion) and ExV (chaos), using BLOSUM62-based TCRdist between CDR3 peptides within each V-J. Welch's t-statistics and random forest reduced 500 to 550 V-J features to 10 to 15, which were used in a naive Bayes classifier (R e1071). TCRdb redid the processing of the public reads, applying fastp at Q25 and MiXCR, and retained in-frame beta chains. Identical CDR3 proteins give one entry, which carries the most common genes and DNA. TCRdb's processing, not the authors', yielded these V and J calls. The sample profile shows around 600,000 distinct CDR3 sequences; approximately 15% of them were found once. Around 3.5% of the sample rests with the top ten.

The specimen sequenced was blood. This sequence was found in a woman aged 40-49 years with Graves' ophthalmopathy. Recombination connected TRBV27 to TRBJ2-1; 15 nucleotides in the junction match TRBD2. This receptor has the CDR3 CASSSGTSGRPGSYNEQFF. The nucleotide sequence reads as follows: TGTGCCAGCAGTTCCGGGACTAGCGGGAGGCCGGGATCCTACAATGAGCAGTTCTTC.